These 28 T cell receptor beta chains were sequenced from one sample in a study of T and B cells in COVID-19 patients. Blood genomic DNA input for TRB amplification was roughly 250-500 ng. TRB rearrangements were amplified by multiplex PCR with BIOMED2 TRB-A/B primers. Using its own MiXCR run on the multiplex PCR reads, TCRdb lists one record per CDR3 protein. Here the sample spans over 9,000 distinct CDR3 sequences, 31% being singletons. Material: blood. These receptors originate from a human donor who had recovered from COVID-19.

The CDR3 DNA reads TGCAGTGCTATGGGCCCCGGAGGCGGTCGCACAGATACGCAGTATTTT. Encoded protein: CSAMGPGGGRTDTQYF. The V and J genes are TRBV20-1 and TRBJ2-3; possibly TRBD2 for D (5 bases). This CDR3 is 16 amino acids long. Per germline, CDR1 DFQATT and CDR2 SNEGSKA (reference sequence). The V and J ends lost 4 bases and 1 base respectively, with 18 bases between them.

V and J are TRBV6-1 and TRBJ1-1, with 8 bases matching TRBD1. The trim removed 6 bases at V and 6 bases at J, leaving 12 bases unmatched. From germline, CDR1 is MNHNS and CDR2 SASEGT. CDR3 length equals 15 residues. The CDR3, as DNA: TGTGCCAGCAGACAAACCCAGGGGGCGCATTCTGAAGCTTTCTTT. Residues: CASRQTQGAHSEAFF.

This rearrangement joins TRBV7-2 to TRBJ1-5; D perhaps matches TRBD1 (6 bases). CDR1 and CDR2 from the germline V gene are SGHTA and FQGNSA. The V gene lost 0 bases and the J gene lost 9 bases, with 12 bases spanning the gap. This CDR3 region has 14 residues. The chain's CDR3 is CASSLASGERPQHF. The DNA for the CDR3 is TGTGCCAGCAGCTTAGCCTCAGGGGAAAGGCCCCAGCATTTT.

The count of this clonotype is one. The chain couples TRBV24-1 to TRBJ1-5; maybe TRBD1 (5 bases). CDR1 is KGHDR and CDR2 is SFDVKD in the germline V gene. With 7 bases removed from V and 0 bases from J, the gap between germline ends came to 15 bases. The CDR3 runs to 16 residues. The chain's CDR3 is CATRAGPENSNQPQHF. Written as DNA, the CDR3 is TGTGCCACCAGAGCGGGGCCGGAGAATAGCAATCAGCCCCAGCATTTT.

The J gene is TRBJ2-3, the V gene TRBV27, with 15 bases that match TRBD2. Germline CDR1 reads MNHEY; CDR2 reads SMNVEV (reference sequence). CDR3 length equals 17 residues. The V and J ends lost 2 bases and 2 bases, in that order; junction bases with no gene match: 2. The CDR3 DNA reads TGTGCCAGCAGTTTAGGGACTAGCGGGGGGAACACAGATACGCAGTATTTT. Encoded protein: CASSLGTSGGNTDTQYF.

This clonotype is deemed medium-sized. V usage is TRBV19 and J usage is TRBJ1-6; perhaps TRBD1 as D (5 bases). Germline CDR1 LNHDA, CDR2 SQIVND (reference sequence). Deletions cut 4 bases from V and 7 bases from J, with 17 bases between. The CDR3 has 16 residues. The CDR3 reads CASSTKPTETNSPLHF. CDR3 DNA: TGTGCCAGTAGTACCAAGCCGACAGAGACCAATTCACCCCTCCACTTT.

Within the sample, this clonotype is medium-sized (0.01 to 0.1%). The chain employs TRBV6-2 or TRBV6-3 and TRBJ2-3, with 11 bases that match TRBD1. The CDR3 covers 15 residues. Losses at the gene ends were 4 bases for V and 3 bases for J; bases not matched to a gene: 3. In germline, CDR1 is MNHEY, CDR2 SVGEGT. The CDR3 region has the DNA TGTGCCAGCAGTTTGGGACAGGGGGAAACAGATACGCAGTATTTT. This sequence encodes CASSLGQGETDTQYF.

This clonotype was recorded a few times. The chain employs TRBV6-5 and TRBJ1-2; possible D gene TRBD1, 5 bases. Looked up from germline, CDR1 is MNHEY and CDR2 is SVGAGI. V was cut by 6 bases and J by 2 bases, with 13 bases left in between. CDR3 size: 14 residues. The CDR3 here is CASRRGRANYGYTF. The CDR3 region has the DNA TGTGCCAGCAGGCGGGGCAGGGCAAACTATGGCTACACCTTC.

By sample share, this clonotype is medium-sized. The rearrangement uses TRBV5-5 and TRBJ2-5; 9 bases align to TRBD1. This CDR3 comprises 13 residues. Germline V lookup: CDR1 SGHKS, CDR2 YYEKEE (reference sequence). J gave up 3 bases and V 4 bases, and 1 base lay outside the gene matches. The CDR3 region has the DNA TGTGCCAGCAGCCGGACAGGGGAAGAGACCCAGTACTTC. Protein sequence: CASSRTGEETQYF.

The V and J genes are TRBV7-9 and TRBJ1-1; 7 nucleotides match TRBD1. V was clipped by 6 bases and J by 3 bases; unmatched bases: 10. Germline-derived CDR1 and CDR2 are SEHNR and FQNEAQ (reference sequence). The CDR3 is 15 amino acids. CDR3 sequence reads: CASRDWRGRDTEAFF. CDR3 in DNA: TGTGCCAGCAGGGACTGGAGGGGGCGGGACACTGAAGCTTTCTTT.

This clonotype has a single count. This chain links TRBV12-3 or TRBV12-4 with TRBJ1-2, with D maybe TRBD1 (5 bases). The CDR3 sequence is 14 residues long. V was clipped by 5 bases and J by 6 bases, with 16 bases between them. The CDR3 here is CASSTGHRGNGYTF. CDR3 DNA sequence: TGTGCCAGCAGTACTGGACACCGGGGAAATGGCTACACCTTC.

In its sample, this clonotype is medium-sized. V usage is TRBV29-1 and J usage is TRBJ2-3; 8 positions agree with TRBD2. CDR1 is SQVTM and CDR2 is ANQGSEA in the germline V gene. CDR3 length equals 13 residues. The ends lost 3 bases at V and 11 bases at J; junction bases unmatched: 10. The CDR3 spells CSVEGRGDRGQYF. CDR3 DNA sequence: TGCAGCGTTGAGGGGCGGGGGGATCGGGGGCAGTATTTT.

This clonotype counts as medium-sized (0.01 to 0.1%). The V and J genes are TRBV6-5 and TRBJ2-1; D possibly corresponds to TRBD1 (8 bases). Trimming took off 7 bases at V and 1 base at J, with 14 bases between the two ends. The germline V gene encodes CDR1 MNHEY and CDR2 SVGAGI. The CDR3 length is 15 residues. This CDR3 reads CASTEQGGSYNEQFF. CDR3 in DNA: TGTGCCAGCACTGAACAGGGGGGGTCCTACAATGAGCAGTTCTTC.

The V call is TRBV10-3, the J call TRBJ1-2, with TRBD1 as a possible D gene (5 bases). CDR3 length equals 16 residues. The germline CDR1 and CDR2 sequences are ENHRY and SYGVKD. With 0 bases removed from V and 8 bases from J, the gap between germline ends came to 19 bases. CDR3 DNA: TGTGCCATCAGTGAGTCGCAGGGTAAAACTACGCGGGGCTACACCTTC. It encodes CAISESQGKTTRGYTF.

This rearrangement joins TRBV5-1 to TRBJ2-3; D remains unclear. The CDR3 spans 15 residues. The V gene lost 0 bases and the J gene lost 1 base, with 9 bases spanning the gap. The germline V gene has CDR1 SGHRS and CDR2 YFSETQ. The CDR3 bases are TGCGCCAGCAGCTTGGATGACGGACGCACAGATACGCAGTATTTT. Translation: CASSLDDGRTDTQYF.

In its sample, this clonotype is medium-sized. This chain links TRBV5-6 with TRBJ1-5; TRBD1 matches 10 bases. V was clipped by 4 bases and J by 5 bases; unmatched bases: 6. Germline values: CDR1 SGHDT, CDR2 YYEEEE. The CDR3 is 15 residues long. The CDR3 sequence: CASSMTGGWDQPQHF. CDR3 DNA sequence: TGTGCCAGCAGCATGACAGGGGGCTGGGATCAGCCCCAGCATTTT.

The chain carries TRBV5-1 and TRBJ1-1, with 7 positions matching TRBD1. Trimming cost V 4 bases and J 0 bases; bases outside gene matches: 3. CDR3 length: 14 residues. Germline CDR1 SGHRS, CDR2 YFSETQ. The CDR3 loop reads CASSLGTVNTEAFF. CDR3 DNA: TGCGCCAGCAGCCTCGGGACAGTGAACACTGAAGCTTTCTTT.

In this sample, this clonotype turned up a few times. This chain uses TRBV5-1 with TRBJ1-6; TRBD1 matches 10 bases. CDR1 SGHRS and CDR2 YFSETQ come from the germline V gene. V was pared by 4 bases and J by 7 bases, with 8 bases of the junction left unmatched. The CDR3 extends over 16 amino acids. For the CDR3, the DNA is TGCGCCAGCAGCAGACGACAGGGGGCGCAGAATTCACCCCTCCACTTT. It encodes CASSRRQGAQNSPLHF.

The chain links TRBV28 to TRBJ2-7; D may be TRBD2 (5 bases). Germline lookup yields CDR1 MDHEN and CDR2 SYDVKM. CDR3 size: 13 residues. Deletions cut 5 bases from V and 1 base from J, with 9 bases between. This CDR3 is CASSEGRSYEQYF. DNA of the CDR3: TGTGCCAGCAGTGAGGGAAGATCCTACGAGCAGTACTTC. Complete variable domain (other parts from reference TRBV28 and TRBJ2-7): DVKVTQSSRYLVKRTGEKVFLECVQDMDHENMFWYRQDPGLGLRLIYFSYDVKMKEKGDIPEGYSVSREKKERFSLILESASTNQTSMYLCASSEGRSYEQYFGPGTRLTVT.

This clonotype is labeled as medium-sized. This chain joins TRBV29-1 and TRBJ1-4; D is uncertain. The CDR3 is 13 residues long. The V gene's germline CDR1 is SQVTM and CDR2 ANQGSEA. The germline V and J ends were trimmed by 4 bases and 4 bases, with 10 bases remaining between them. The CDR3 here is CSVATARNEKLFF. CDR3 nucleotides: TGCAGCGTTGCGACGGCCCGTAATGAAAAACTGTTTTTT. The variable domain in full, with the rest retrieved from reference TRBV29-1 and TRBJ1-4, is SAVISQKPSRDICQRGTSLTIQCQVDSQVTMMFWYRQQPGQSLTLIATANQGSEATYESGFVIDKFPISRPNLTFSTLTVSNMSPEDSSIYLCSVATARNEKLFFGSGTQLSVL.

By frequency in the sample, this clonotype is medium-sized. The gene calls are TRBV27 and TRBJ2-3, with D perhaps matching TRBD1 (5 bases). The CDR3 consists of 15 residues. Germline V gene lookup returns CDR1 MNHEY and CDR2 SMNVEV (reference sequence). Trimming took off 6 bases at V and 2 bases at J, with 15 bases between the two ends. The CDR3 coding sequence is TGTGCCAGCAGATTCGGCAGGGAACTCACAGATACGCAGTATTTT. Its translation is CASRFGRELTDTQYF.

The V call is TRBV7-2, the J call TRBJ2-2, with a possible D match to TRBD1 (6 bases). CDR1 and CDR2 (germline): SGHTA, FQGNSA. V dropped 5 bases and J dropped 4 bases, with 11 bases sitting between them. This CDR3 comprises 14 residues. The DNA for the CDR3 is TGTGCCAGCAGCAAAGACAGGCTCACCGGGGAGCTGTTTTTT. It specifies CASSKDRLTGELFF.

A remark on this clonotype: Sequence at one end of the junction differs from germline and may be a read error. The DNA for the CDR3 is TGCGCCAGCAGCTATTTATCGCTGGGCTCTGGGGCCAACGTCCTTACTTTC. Its translation is CASSYLSLGSGANVLTF. This chain uses TRBV5-1 with TRBJ2-6; tentative D call: TRBD1 (5 bases). CDR1 SGHRS and CDR2 YFSETQ come from the germline V gene. This CDR3 comprises 17 residues.

The chain links TRBV4-3 to TRBJ2-7; D is possibly TRBD2 (5 bases). Germline assignment: CDR1 LGHNA and CDR2 YSLEER. V shed 0 bases and J shed 2 bases, with 14 bases lying between them. The CDR3 is 16 residues long. This chain's CDR3 is CASSQDSRGNTYEQYF. The CDR3, as DNA: TGCGCCAGCAGCCAAGATTCTCGAGGGAACACCTACGAGCAGTACTTC.

This clonotype showed up just a few times. The CDR3 sequence: CATSRDPRQGLTIVDTGELFF. CDR3 DNA: TGTGCCACCAGCAGAGACCCAAGACAGGGGTTAACTATAGTAGACACCGGGGAGCTGTTTTTT. The chain is built from TRBV15 and TRBJ2-2; 8 bases are shared with TRBD1. J lost 3 bases, V lost 0 bases, and 18 bases had no gene match. Germline CDR1 and CDR2: LNHNV and YYDKDF (reference sequence). This CDR3 has 21 amino acids.

This clonotype is medium-sized (0.01 to 0.1%) in the sample. The chain links TRBV19 to TRBJ2-7; maybe TRBD1 (6 bases). The CDR3 runs 13 residues. Germline V lookup: CDR1 LNHDA, CDR2 SQIVND (reference sequence). The V and J ends lost 8 bases and 0 bases respectively, with 11 bases between them. CDR3 DNA sequence: TGTGCCAGTGCACGACAGGTCTCCTACGAGCAGTACTTC. This translates into CASARQVSYEQYF. Supplemented by reference TRBV19 and TRBJ2-7, the full variable domain reads DGGITQSPKYLFRKEGQNVTLSCEQNLNHDAMYWYRQDPGQGLRLIYYSQIVNDFQKGDIAEGYSVSREKKESFPLTVTSAQKNPTAFYLCASARQVSYEQYFGPGTRLTVT.

As for this clonotype: A clone one base away is much larger, so this may be a read error. V usage is TRBV6-5 and J usage is TRBJ1-6; 10 bases map to TRBD1. The CDR3 is 16 amino acids. Per the germline V gene, CDR1 is MNHEY and CDR2 is SVGAGI. V was pared by 0 bases and J by 8 bases, with 4 bases of the junction left unmatched. The CDR3 loop reads CASSYSSGQGDSPLHF. CDR3 DNA sequence: TGTGCCAGCAGTTACTCTTCTGGACAGGGGGATTCACCCCTCCACTTT.

This clonotype came up a few times. The chain joins TRBV15 to TRBJ2-3; D gene unclear. With 6 bases removed from V and 7 bases from J, the gap between germline ends came to 11 bases. Per the germline V gene, CDR1 is LNHNV and CDR2 is YYDKDF (reference sequence). This CDR3 has 12 residues. The CDR3 here is CATSHEGYTQYF. Here the CDR3 DNA reads TGTGCCACCAGTCACGAAGGTTATACGCAGTATTTT. Looking up the rest from reference TRBV15 and TRBJ2-3 gives the full variable domain: DAMVIQNPRYQVTQFGKPVTLSCSQTLNHNVMYWYQQKSSQAPKLLFHYYDKDFNNEADTPDNFQSRRPNTSFCFLDIRSPGLGDTAMYLCATSHEGYTQYFGPGTRLTVL.